A single sample gave rise to the 28 T cell receptor beta chains below, sequenced in a study of identical twins. TCRdb fed the 5' RACE reads into MiXCR, producing one record per CDR3 protein. The table lists about 470,000 distinct CDR3 sequences, 24% of them singletons. The data also belong to a second study, concerning T cells expressing NK-cell markers.

Material: CD4+ T cells sorted from blood. All receptors derive from a woman aged 18-30 years in good health.

V and J are TRBV20-1 and TRBJ2-3; D is possibly TRBD2 (6 bases). The V and J ends lost 0 bases and 1 base respectively, with 11 bases between them. This CDR3 is 15 amino acids long. Germline V gene data show CDR1 as DFQATT and CDR2 as SNEGSKA (reference sequence). The CDR3 sequence: CSAREAGLGTDTQYF. The CDR3, as DNA: TGCAGTGCTAGAGAGGCGGGATTGGGCACAGATACGCAGTATTTT.

This chain uses TRBV7-2 with TRBJ2-1, with 8 bases identical to TRBD2. The germline V gene encodes CDR1 SGHTA and CDR2 FQGNSA. The J segment lost 4 bases and the V segment lost 4 bases, leaving 3 bases of the junction unmatched. The CDR3 spans 14 residues. For the CDR3, the DNA is TGTGCCAGCAGCTCCGGGACTAGATACAATGAGCAGTTCTTC. Amino acid sequence: CASSSGTRYNEQFF.

The V gene is TRBV29-1, the J gene TRBJ2-7; TRBD1 agrees at 8 bases. This CDR3 spans 13 amino acids. Germline CDR1 is SQVTM and CDR2 is ANQGSEA. Losses at the gene ends were 8 bases for V and 5 bases for J; bases not matched to a gene: 11. This chain's CDR3 is CSTRDRYGDEQYF. The CDR3 nucleotides are TGCAGCACTCGGGACAGGTACGGGGACGAGCAGTACTTC.

A few counts support this clonotype. This sequence joins TRBV9 and TRBJ1-2; D ambiguous. CDR3 length: 12 residues. Germline CDR1 and CDR2: SGDLS and YYNGEE. Deletions cut 10 bases from V and 8 bases from J, with 18 bases between. CDR3 sequence reads: CAGWAPLRGYTF. The CDR3 DNA reads as TGTGCCGGCTGGGCGCCCCTCCGGGGCTACACCTTC.

This clonotype was observed a handful of times. This chain links TRBV12-3 or TRBV12-4 with TRBJ2-7; possibly TRBD1 for D (6 bases). Trimming stripped 1 base from V and 4 bases from J, with 11 bases between. This CDR3 contains 14 residues. The CDR3 nucleotides read TGTGCCAGCAGTTTAGGGACAGTTTTTTACGAGCAGTACTTC. It yields the protein CASSLGTVFYEQYF.

The chain recombines TRBV7-9 with TRBJ1-4; D unclear. This CDR3 comprises 17 residues. V was trimmed by 5 bases and J by 3 bases, leaving 19 bases between them. Germline V gives CDR1 SEHNR, CDR2 FQNEAQ (reference sequence). CDR3 residues: CASSPTRRRRPNEKLFF. The CDR3 DNA reads as TGTGCCAGCAGCCCCACCAGAAGAAGACGGCCTAATGAAAAACTGTTTTTT. Variable domain in full (rest from reference TRBV7-9 and TRBJ1-4): DTGVSQNPRHKITKRGQNVTFRCDPISEHNRLYWYRQTLGQGPEFLTYFQNEAQLEKSRLLSDRFSAERPKGSFSTLEIQRTEQGDSAMYLCASSPTRRRRPNEKLFFGSGTQLSVL.

This chain connects TRBV12-3 or TRBV12-4 to TRBJ2-1; TRBD1 matches at 8 bases. The trim removed 4 bases at V and 7 bases at J, leaving 9 bases unmatched. The CDR3 sequence is 15 residues long. The CDR3 DNA is TGTGCCAGCAGTTCGGTGAGGACAGGGTCTAATGAGCAGTTCTTC. Protein product: CASSSVRTGSNEQFF.

The chain couples TRBV7-2 to TRBJ2-3, with D tentatively TRBD1 or TRBD2 (5 bases each). Trimming left V 5 bases short and J 2 bases short, with 14 bases between. Germline loops: CDR1 SGHTA, CDR2 FQGNSA. CDR3 size: 15 residues. The DNA for the CDR3 is TGTGCCAGCAGCGAACCCGGGACCCCCACAGATACGCAGTATTTT. This codes for CASSEPGTPTDTQYF.

This clonotype has more than one count but fewer than ten. V is TRBV28 and J is TRBJ2-7, with 9 nucleotides matching TRBD1. The CDR3 consists of 13 residues. The germline V gene has CDR1 MDHEN and CDR2 SYDVKM. Losses at the gene ends were 10 bases for V and 4 bases for J; bases not matched to a gene: 8. CDR3: CATKTGGKYEQYF. In nucleotides, the CDR3 is TGTGCCACTAAGACAGGGGGAAAATACGAGCAGTACTTC. Using reference TRBV28 and TRBJ2-7 for the parts outside the CDR3, the full variable domain is DVKVTQSSRYLVKRTGEKVFLECVQDMDHENMFWYRQDPGLGLRLIYFSYDVKMKEKGDIPEGYSVSREKKERFSLILESASTNQTSMYLCATKTGGKYEQYFGPGTRLTVT.

This clonotype was observed a few times. V is TRBV5-1 and J is TRBJ2-5; TRBD1 is a possible D gene (5 bases). V lost 0 bases, J lost 7 bases, and 10 bases lay in between. The CDR3 totals 13 residues. CDR1 and CDR2 from the germline V gene are SGHRS and YFSETQ. CDR3 nucleotide sequence: TGCGCCAGCAGCTTGGACAGGATGGGGACCCAGTACTTC. Its translation: CASSLDRMGTQYF.

This clonotype was seen a handful of times. The genes are TRBV11-2 and TRBJ2-1; D uncertain. V gave up 10 bases and J gave up 10 bases, with 20 bases separating them. The CDR3 covers 13 residues. Germline V CDR1 and CDR2: SGHAT, FQNNGV. CDR3: CATRALRTREQFF. The CDR3 DNA sequence: TGTGCCACACGGGCCCTCCGAACGAGGGAGCAGTTCTTC.

J is TRBJ2-3 and V is TRBV24-1; the match to TRBD1 covers 8 bases. The germline gives CDR1 KGHDR, CDR2 SFDVKD. V lost 3 bases and J lost 9; bases outside the gene matches: 7. This CDR3 is built from 14 residues. This CDR3 is CATSDAHGTGTQYF. CDR3 coding DNA: TGTGCCACCAGTGATGCGCACGGGACAGGCACGCAGTATTTT.

The chain employs TRBV5-1 and TRBJ1-1, with D possibly being TRBD1 (6 bases). V was clipped by 2 bases and J by 5 bases, with 13 bases between them. Per germline, CDR1 SGHRS and CDR2 YFSETQ. The CDR3 contains 14 residues. The CDR3 DNA follows: TGCGCCAGCAGCTTATCAGGGGAAGAAACTGAAGCTTTCTTT. It yields the protein CASSLSGEETEAFF.

The chain recombines TRBV7-2 with TRBJ2-4; 8 bases match TRBD1. V lost 2 bases and J lost 0; bases outside the gene matches: 6. Germline V gives CDR1 SGHTA, CDR2 FQGNSA. This CDR3 is 17 amino acids long. The CDR3 DNA reads as TGTGCCAGCAGCTTACTATCAGACAGGGGAGCCAAAAACATTCAGTACTTC. Amino acid sequence: CASSLLSDRGAKNIQYF.

This clonotype has a handful of counts. The chain couples TRBV20-1 to TRBJ1-1; 7 bases are shared with TRBD1. Losses at the gene ends were 5 bases for V and 6 bases for J; bases not matched to a gene: 12. Germline lookup yields CDR1 DFQATT and CDR2 SNEGSKA (reference sequence). The CDR3 has 14 residues. The CDR3 nucleotides are TGCAGTGCTCCGCTACAGGGGCCCATCGCTGAAGCTTTCTTT. It translates to CSAPLQGPIAEAFF.

The chain recombines TRBV18 with TRBJ2-7; tentatively, D is TRBD1 (6 bases). In germline, CDR1 is KGHSH, CDR2 LQKENI. Trimming removed 1 base at V and 7 bases at J, with 11 bases between. This CDR3 region has 13 residues. The CDR3 loop reads CASSPRERGEQYF. In nucleotides, the CDR3 is TGTGCCAGCTCACCACGGGAAAGGGGGGAGCAGTACTTC.

The table lists this clonotype with a few counts. This chain joins TRBV3-1 and TRBJ1-6, with a tentative D call TRBD1 (5 bases). Germline V CDR1 and CDR2: LGHDT, YNNKEL (reference sequence). Trimming removed 4 bases from V and 7 bases from J, with 11 bases in between. The CDR3 is made up of 14 amino acids. The CDR3 nucleotides are TGTGCCAGCAGCCTAATAGGGGAGAATTCACCCCTCCACTTT. This codes for CASSLIGENSPLHF.

This clonotype occurred a few times. V gene TRBV20-1 combines with J gene TRBJ2-1; 14 bases fit TRBD2. The CDR3 has 15 amino acids. V lost 4 bases and J lost 6; bases outside the gene matches: 5. Per germline, CDR1 DFQATT and CDR2 SNEGSKA (reference sequence). CDR3 loop: CSATRGLAGGNEQFF. The DNA for the CDR3 is TGCAGTGCTACCCGTGGACTAGCGGGAGGCAATGAGCAGTTCTTC.

This clonotype was recorded a few times. The rearrangement links TRBV5-1 to TRBJ2-7; 9 nucleotides match TRBD1. The CDR3 has 14 amino acids. V trimming: 4 bases; J trimming: 5 bases; junction bases outside the gene matches: 7. Germline V lookup: CDR1 SGHRS, CDR2 YFSETQ. CDR3 DNA: TGCGCCAGCAGCCCCACAGGGGGCCGAGACGAGCAGTACTTC. It translates to CASSPTGGRDEQYF. The full variable domain, rest sourced from reference TRBV5-1 and TRBJ2-7, is KAGVTQTPRYLIKTRGQQVTLSCSPISGHRSVSWYQQTPGQGLQFLFEYFSETQRNKGNFPGRFSGRQFSNSRSEMNVSTLELGDSALYLCASSPTGGRDEQYFGPGTRLTVT.

This sequence joins TRBV20-1 and TRBJ1-5, with D tentatively TRBD1 (5 bases). V was trimmed by 2 bases and J by 5 bases, leaving 16 bases between them. Germline loops: CDR1 DFQATT, CDR2 SNEGSKA (reference sequence). The CDR3 is 15 residues long. The CDR3 loop is CSARRTRLPDQPQHF. The DNA for the CDR3 is TGCAGTGCTAGAAGGACAAGGCTTCCAGATCAGCCCCAGCATTTT.

This clonotype occurred a few times. V usage is TRBV7-2 and J usage is TRBJ1-1; 8 bases are shared with TRBD1. CDR1 SGHTA and CDR2 FQGNSA come from the germline V gene. The CDR3 contains 15 residues. The V and J ends lost 5 bases and 3 bases, in that order; junction bases with no gene match: 8. CDR3 sequence reads: CASSGRGPWYTEAFF. The DNA of the CDR3 is TGTGCCAGCAGCGGCAGGGGGCCGTGGTACACTGAAGCTTTCTTT.

The V and J genes are TRBV7-3 and TRBJ2-3, with 11 bases identical to TRBD2. The J segment lost 1 base and the V segment lost 1 base, leaving 4 bases of the junction unmatched. The CDR3 length is 17 residues. Germline-derived CDR1 and CDR2 are SGHTA and FQGTGA. CDR3 in amino acids: CASSLIPSGGRTDTQYF. For the CDR3, the DNA is TGTGCCAGCAGCTTAATTCCTAGCGGGGGGCGCACAGATACGCAGTATTTT. Together with reference TRBV7-3 and TRBJ2-3, the CDR3 gives the full variable domain: GAGVSQTPSNKVTEKGKYVELRCDPISGHTALYWYRQSLGQGPEFLIYFQGTGAADDSGLPNDRFFAVRPEGSVSTLKIQRTERGDSAVYLCASSLIPSGGRTDTQYFGPGTRLTVL.

V usage is TRBV20-1 and J usage is TRBJ2-5; a possible D gene is TRBD2 (5 bases). Per germline, CDR1 DFQATT and CDR2 SNEGSKA (reference sequence). The CDR3 spans 13 residues. V was clipped by 2 bases and J by 7 bases, with 14 bases between them. This CDR3 is CSARPTRAWTQYF. The CDR3 DNA reads TGCAGTGCTAGACCTACTAGAGCTTGGACCCAGTACTTC.

The V gene is TRBV29-1, the J gene TRBJ1-4; 7 bases match TRBD1. The CDR3 consists of 14 residues. J lost 5 bases, V lost 6 bases, and 9 bases had no gene match. Germline V gene sequence: CDR1 SQVTM, CDR2 ANQGSEA. The CDR3, as DNA: TGCAGCGTCAACCGACAGGGCGAGAATGAAAAACTGTTTTTT. This encodes CSVNRQGENEKLFF. The full variable domain, its missing parts supplied by reference TRBV29-1 and TRBJ1-4, is SAVISQKPSRDICQRGTSLTIQCQVDSQVTMMFWYRQQPGQSLTLIATANQGSEATYESGFVIDKFPISRPNLTFSTLTVSNMSPEDSSIYLCSVNRQGENEKLFFGSGTQLSVL.

This rearrangement joins TRBV5-1 to TRBJ2-3; the match to TRBD1 covers 8 bases. V lost 5 bases to trimming and J lost 3 bases; unmatched junction nucleotides: 17. Germline CDR1 is SGHRS and CDR2 is YFSETQ. The CDR3 extends over 18 amino acids. CDR3 region: CASRQNLRVGQETDTQYF. The CDR3 DNA reads as TGCGCCAGCAGGCAGAACCTAAGGGTGGGACAGGAGACAGATACGCAGTATTTT. The full variable domain, in which reference TRBV5-1 and TRBJ2-3 provide the parts outside the CDR3, is KAGVTQTPRYLIKTRGQQVTLSCSPISGHRSVSWYQQTPGQGLQFLFEYFSETQRNKGNFPGRFSGRQFSNSRSEMNVSTLELGDSALYLCASRQNLRVGQETDTQYFGPGTRLTVL.

This rearrangement joins TRBV9 to TRBJ2-3, with TRBD2 as a possible D gene (5 bases). CDR1 SGDLS and CDR2 YYNGEE come from the germline V gene. The CDR3 loop spans 13 amino acids. The ends were cut back, 3 bases at V and 9 bases at J, with 14 bases in the middle. The CDR3 is CASSGIDTGTQYF. For the CDR3, the DNA is TGTGCCAGCAGCGGGATCGACACGGGGACGCAGTATTTT.

This clonotype has only a few counts. J is TRBJ1-4 and V is TRBV5-1; D gene ambiguous. CDR3 size: 15 residues. Germline values: CDR1 SGHRS, CDR2 YFSETQ. V was trimmed by 4 bases and J by 7 bases, leaving 17 bases between them. The CDR3 here is CASSELGNSGEKLFF. The CDR3 DNA reads TGCGCCAGCAGCGAGTTAGGGAATTCGGGTGAAAAACTGTTTTTT.

V is TRBV6-2 or TRBV6-3 and J is TRBJ2-7; 9 bases line up with TRBD2. Germline assignment: CDR1 MNHEY and CDR2 SVGEGT. V lost 8 bases and J lost 5; bases outside the gene matches: 13. The CDR3 spans 15 residues. The CDR3 reads CASVLRGRAFHEQYF. The CDR3 DNA sequence: TGTGCCAGCGTCCTACGCGGGAGGGCCTTCCACGAGCAGTACTTC.